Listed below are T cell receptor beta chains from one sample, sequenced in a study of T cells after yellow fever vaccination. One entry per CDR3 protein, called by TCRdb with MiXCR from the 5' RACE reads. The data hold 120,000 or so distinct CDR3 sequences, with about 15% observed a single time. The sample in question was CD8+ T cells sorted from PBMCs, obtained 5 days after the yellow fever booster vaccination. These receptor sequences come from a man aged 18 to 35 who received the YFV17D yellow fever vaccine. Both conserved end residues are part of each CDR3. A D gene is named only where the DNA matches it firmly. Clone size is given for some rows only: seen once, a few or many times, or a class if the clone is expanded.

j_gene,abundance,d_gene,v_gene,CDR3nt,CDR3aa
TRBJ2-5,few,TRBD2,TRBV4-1,TGCGCCAGCAGTCCGTTACTAGCGGGGGGTCAAGAGACCCAGTACTTC,CASSPLLAGGQETQYF
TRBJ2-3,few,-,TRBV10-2,TGCGCCAGCAGCCCCGGAGCGGCCGGCACAGATACGCAGTATTTT,CASSPGAAGTDTQYF
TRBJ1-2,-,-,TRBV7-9,TGTGCCAGCAGCCCTCCGCAGGGCATTGTTATCGGCTACACCTTC,CASSPPQGIVIGYTF
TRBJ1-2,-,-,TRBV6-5,TGTGCCAGCAGTCACACAAAGGGACACCTCTATGGCTACACCTTC,CASSHTKGHLYGYTF
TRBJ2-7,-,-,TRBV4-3,TGCGCCAGCAGCCAAGGGCGGTCCTACGAGCAGTACTTC,CASSQGRSYEQYF
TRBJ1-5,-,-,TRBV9,TGTGCCAGCAGCCCCTCGTTTTTCGGGTCCGCGGTCGCGAGCAATCAGCCCCAGCATTTT,CASSPSFFGSAVASNQPQHF
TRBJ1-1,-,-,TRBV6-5,TGTGCCAGCAGCCTTAACCTCCGGAACACTGAAGCTTTCTTT,CASSLNLRNTEAFF
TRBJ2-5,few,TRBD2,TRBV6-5,TGTGCCAGCAGGCCTCGAGGTAGCGGGGGAGAGACCCAGTACTTC,CASRPRGSGGETQYF
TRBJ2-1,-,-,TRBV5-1,TGCGCCAGCAGACCCCCGGGAGTAGGGTACAATGAGCAGTTCTTC,CASRPPGVGYNEQFF
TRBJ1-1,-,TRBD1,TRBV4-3,TGCGCCAGCACCCAGGACAGGACGTTCACTGAAGCTTTCTTT,CASTQDRTFTEAFF
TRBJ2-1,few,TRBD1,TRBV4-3,TGCGCCAGCAGTCCTGCCAGGGGGTCCGTGATTAGTGGGCAGTTCTTC,CASSPARGSVISGQFF
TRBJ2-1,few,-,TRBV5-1,TGCGCCAGCAGCTTGGAAGTGGTCGATGAGCAGTTCTTC,CASSLEVVDEQFF
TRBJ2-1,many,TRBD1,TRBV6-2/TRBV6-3,TGTGCCAGCAGTACAAGCCCGGACAGGGGGAGGGAGTTCTTC,CASSTSPDRGREFF
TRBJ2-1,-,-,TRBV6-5,TGTGCCAGCAGTTATACGGCAGCGAATGAGCAGTTCTTC,CASSYTAANEQFF
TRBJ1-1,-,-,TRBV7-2,TGTGCCAGCAGCTTTCCTGGGTACCTGGGGGAAGCTTTCTTT,CASSFPGYLGEAFF
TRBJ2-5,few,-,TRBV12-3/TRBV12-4,TGTGCCAGCACGGAACGGGGGACCCAAGAGACCCAGTACTTC,CASTERGTQETQYF
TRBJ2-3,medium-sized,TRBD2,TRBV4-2,TGTGCCAGCAGCCAAGATCGGGGGGGCCCAGATACGCAGTATTTT,CASSQDRGGPDTQYF
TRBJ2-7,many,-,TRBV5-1,TGCGCCAGCAGCGGGAGGGGGCCGATCGCCTACGAGCAGTACTTC,CASSGRGPIAYEQYF
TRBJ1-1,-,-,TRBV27,TGTGCCAGCAGTCTTACTAAGAGCCGCAACACTGAAGCTTTCTTT,CASSLTKSRNTEAFF
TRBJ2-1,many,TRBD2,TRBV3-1,TGTGCCAGCAGCCCAGTCGCGGGGGGGCACAATGAGCAGTTCTTC,CASSPVAGGHNEQFF
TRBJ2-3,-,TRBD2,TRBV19,TGTGCCAGTATCCCGGAGCGGGGGAGCACAGATACGCAGTATTTT,CASIPERGSTDTQYF
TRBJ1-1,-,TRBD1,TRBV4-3,TGCGCCAGCAGCCAAACAAGGACAGGGCTGACTGAAGCTTTCTTT,CASSQTRTGLTEAFF